Reported below is one T cell receptor (beta chain). Its cognate antigen is unknown. The record originates from a study of T cells in Graves' hyperthyroidism and ophthalmopathy. Uncontrolled infection, other autoimmune disease, pregnancy or lactation led to exclusion. Findings and caveats of the study: From stable hyperthyroidism, ophthalmopathy was separated by a 13 V-J model. In blood, most of the thyroid clonotypes expanded above 0.001 were also present.

What was amplified from RNA transcripts were TCR beta CDR3 regions. The HTBI primer set drove a first-round RT-PCR of the TCR CDR3. TCRdb redid the calling of the multiplex PCR reads with MiXCR, one entry per CDR3 protein. The table lists about 570,000 distinct CDR3 sequences, 35% to 55% of them singletons, with 15% to 20% in the top ten. The receptor's source is an adult woman with Graves' disease, either hyperthyroidism or ophthalmopathy (not recorded which). Sample: peripheral blood or thyroid tissue (not recorded which).

The CDR3 DNA is TGTGCCACCAGCAGAGGGGGGACTAGCGGGGCCCAGTACTTC. It specifies CATSRGGTSGAQYF. This chain links TRBV15 with TRBJ2-5; 13 positions match TRBD2. The CDR3 loop spans 14 amino acids. CDR1 is LNHNV and CDR2 is YYDKDF in the germline V gene (reference sequence). V was pared by 1 base and J by 9 bases, with 2 bases of the junction left unmatched.